The 17 T cell receptor beta chains reported below all come from one sample, sequenced in a study of T-cell reconstitution after alpha-beta-depleted transplantation in children. Construction of the TCRbeta library involved unique molecular identifiers. TCRdb used MiXCR to reprocess the PCR reads, holding one entry per CDR3 protein. The data hold 490,000 or so distinct CDR3 sequences, with around 12% observed a single time. The sample in question was PBMCs from the stem cell graft donor, obtained from the stem cell graft. The receptors derive from a human donor who donated a stem cell graft to a child with combined immunodeficiency.

This clonotype was picked up a small number of times. The genes are TRBV12-3 or TRBV12-4 and TRBJ2-7; perhaps D is TRBD1 or TRBD2 (5 bases each). The CDR3 is made up of 17 amino acids. The V end was cut by 4 bases, the J end by 5 bases, with 24 bases between. The CDR3, as DNA: TGTGCCAGCAGTTGGGGCTACCTCGAGGGCCCACGGAACGAGCAGTACTTC. This codes for CASSWGYLEGPRNEQYF.

This clonotype was picked up a small number of times. This rearrangement joins TRBV12-3 or TRBV12-4 to TRBJ2-2, with TRBD2 matching over 7 bases. J was trimmed by 5 bases and V by 1 base; bases with no gene match: 10. The CDR3 length is 17 residues. The chain's CDR3 is CASSLVIWRELTGELFF. CDR3 coding DNA: TGTGCCAGCAGTTTAGTTATCTGGCGGGAGCTTACCGGGGAGCTGTTTTTT.

In its sample, this clonotype was seen a few times. This sequence joins TRBV5-6 and TRBJ1-3, with D possibly TRBD1 on 6 matching bases. The CDR3 loop spans 15 amino acids. Trimming left V 3 bases short and J 2 bases short, with 12 bases between. Germline CDR1 and CDR2: SGHDT and YYEEEE. In DNA, the CDR3 is TGTGCCAGCAGCTCAGTCGACAGGCCTGGAAACACCATATATTTT. Translation gives CASSSVDRPGNTIYF.

J is TRBJ2-5 and V is TRBV3-1; TRBD1 matches 8 bases. The germline V gene has CDR1 LGHDT and CDR2 YNNKEL (reference sequence). There are 16 residues in the CDR3. Germline trimming cut 1 base from V and 5 bases from J; bases unmatched to any gene: 9. CDR3 coding DNA: TGTGCCAGCAGCCAAGTGGCACAGGGGGTGATGGAGACCCAGTACTTC. Protein: CASSQVAQGVMETQYF.

In this sample, this clonotype turned up a few times. The V and J genes are TRBV20-1 and TRBJ2-5; tentative D call: TRBD2 (6 bases). The CDR3 has 12 amino acids. Trimming removed 3 bases from V and 5 bases from J, with 10 bases in between. CDR1 is DFQATT, CDR2 SNEGSKA, per germline (reference sequence). CDR3 sequence: CSARWRAETQYF. CDR3 nucleotide sequence: TGCAGTGCTAGGTGGAGGGCGGAGACCCAGTACTTC.

The table lists this clonotype with many counts. This chain connects TRBV28 to TRBJ1-2, with 8 bases matching TRBD1. The CDR3 covers 14 residues. V lost 0 bases, J lost 5 bases, and 2 bases stayed unmatched. The germline gives CDR1 MDHEN, CDR2 SYDVKM. The CDR3 nucleotides are TGTGCCAGCAGTTTATGGGACAGGGAGTATGGCTACACCTTC. It specifies CASSLWDREYGYTF.

This clonotype has a handful of counts. This sequence joins TRBV4-3 and TRBJ2-7, with TRBD1 as a possible D gene (5 bases). The CDR3 runs to 14 residues. Germline CDR1 reads LGHNA; CDR2 reads YSLEER. Trimming shortened V by 4 bases and J by 1 base, and 11 bases separated the two germline ends. The CDR3 nucleotides read TGCGCCAGCAGCCCTGGACACAAATCCTACGAGCAGTACTTC. This encodes CASSPGHKSYEQYF.

The gene calls are TRBV28 and TRBJ2-5, with D possibly being TRBD1 or TRBD2 (6 bases each). The ends were cut back, 11 bases at V and 4 bases at J, with 17 bases in the middle. This CDR3 comprises 13 residues. Germline V gene lookup returns CDR1 MDHEN and CDR2 SYDVKM. The DNA for the CDR3 is TGTGCCGGAAGAGGGGGGCCGGGAGAGACCCAGTACTTC. This gives the protein CAGRGGPGETQYF.

The chain combines TRBV2 with TRBJ1-1; D may be TRBD1 (5 bases). The CDR3 length is 14 residues. V lost 7 bases and J 5 bases, leaving 17 bases between the germline ends. Germline values: CDR1 SNHLY, CDR2 FYNNEI. CDR3 residues: CASKSMTQGTEAFF. The CDR3 DNA follows: TGTGCCAGCAAATCGATGACTCAGGGAACTGAAGCTTTCTTT. Variable domain in full (rest from reference TRBV2 and TRBJ1-1): EPEVTQTPSHQVTQMGQEVILRCVPISNHLYFYWYRQILGQKVEFLVSFYNNEISEKSEIFDDQFSVERPDGSNFTLKIRSTKLEDSAMYFCASKSMTQGTEAFFGQGTRLTVV.

This clonotype occurred a few times. This chain joins TRBV4-2 and TRBJ1-4, with TRBD1 matching over 9 bases. The CDR3 is 18 residues long. With V trimmed by 0 bases and J by 3 bases, 8 bases remained unmatched. Germline assignment: CDR1 LGHNA and CDR2 YNFKEQ. The CDR3, as DNA: TGTGCCAGCAGCCAAGAGGGCACAGGGGGCGCGGCTAATGAAAAACTGTTTTTT. Its translation is CASSQEGTGGAANEKLFF.

This clonotype was seen at least ten times. DNA for the CDR3: TGTGCCAGCAGGATCACAGGGAGATCTTACGAGCAGTACTTC. It yields the protein CASRITGRSYEQYF. The chain recombines TRBV12-3 or TRBV12-4 with TRBJ2-7, with a weak D call TRBD1 (6 bases). The CDR3 has 14 residues. V was cut by 6 bases and J by 4 bases, with 16 bases left in between.

The table lists this clonotype with a few counts. This chain connects TRBV6-4 to TRBJ2-5; 7 bases map to TRBD1. The germline gives CDR1 MRHNA, CDR2 SNTAGT. J lost 2 bases, V lost 10 bases, and 13 bases had no gene match. The CDR3 is 15 amino acids. CDR3 DNA: TGTGCCAACAGGGGACAACCGAATCTACAAGAGACCCAGTACTTC. Its protein product is CANRGQPNLQETQYF.

This clonotype occurred many times. V and J are TRBV12-3 or TRBV12-4 and TRBJ2-3; D remains unclear. V was cut by 6 bases and J by 0 bases, with 7 bases left in between. The CDR3 extends over 13 amino acids. The CDR3 region is CASSDFSTDTQYF. DNA for the CDR3: TGTGCCAGCAGCGACTTTAGCACAGATACGCAGTATTTT.

This clonotype was seen repeatedly, ten times or more. The chain couples TRBV6-2 or TRBV6-3 to TRBJ2-5, with 10 bases aligning to TRBD2. Germline V gene lookup returns CDR1 MNHEY and CDR2 SVGEGT. This CDR3 is built from 16 residues. V shed 2 bases and J 2 bases; nucleotides not matched to a gene: 5. The CDR3 spells CASSYVPSGSQETQYF. The DNA for the CDR3 is TGTGCCAGCAGTTACGTTCCTAGCGGGAGTCAAGAGACCCAGTACTTC.

The CDR3 reads CASSPRTSGRGKQYF. In DNA, the CDR3 is TGTGCCAGCAGCCCGCGGACTAGCGGGAGGGGCAAGCAGTACTTC. The V gene is TRBV7-2, the J gene TRBJ2-7; TRBD2 agrees at 15 bases. The germline gives CDR1 SGHTA, CDR2 FQGNSA. V was pared by 5 bases and J by 8 bases, with 7 bases of the junction left unmatched. The CDR3 length is 15 residues. The variable domain in full, with the rest retrieved from reference TRBV7-2 and TRBJ2-7, is GAGVSQSPSNKVTEKGKDVELRCDPISGHTALYWYRQSLGQGLEFLIYFQGNSAPDKSGLPSDRFSAERTGGSVSTLTIQRTQQEDSAVYLCASSPRTSGRGKQYFGPGTRLTVT.

The J gene is TRBJ2-1, the V gene TRBV27; TRBD2 matches 14 bases. The CDR3 contains 16 residues. The germline gives CDR1 MNHEY, CDR2 SMNVEV (reference sequence). The junction had 2 bases not matched to a gene; V was cut back by 1 base and J by 6 bases. The CDR3 nucleotides read TGTGCCAGCAGTTTATTCGGGACTAGCGGGAGCAATGAGCAGTTCTTC. This gives the protein CASSLFGTSGSNEQFF.

This clonotype was recorded at least ten times. This chain connects TRBV7-2 to TRBJ2-7; D is tentatively TRBD1 or TRBD2 (6 bases each). The CDR3 runs 15 residues. Germline assignment: CDR1 SGHTA and CDR2 FQGNSA. V was clipped by 5 bases and J by 5 bases, with 19 bases between them. This CDR3 is CASSPRGLAVDEQYF. In nucleotides, the CDR3 is TGTGCCAGCAGCCCCCGGGGGCTAGCAGTCGACGAGCAGTACTTC.